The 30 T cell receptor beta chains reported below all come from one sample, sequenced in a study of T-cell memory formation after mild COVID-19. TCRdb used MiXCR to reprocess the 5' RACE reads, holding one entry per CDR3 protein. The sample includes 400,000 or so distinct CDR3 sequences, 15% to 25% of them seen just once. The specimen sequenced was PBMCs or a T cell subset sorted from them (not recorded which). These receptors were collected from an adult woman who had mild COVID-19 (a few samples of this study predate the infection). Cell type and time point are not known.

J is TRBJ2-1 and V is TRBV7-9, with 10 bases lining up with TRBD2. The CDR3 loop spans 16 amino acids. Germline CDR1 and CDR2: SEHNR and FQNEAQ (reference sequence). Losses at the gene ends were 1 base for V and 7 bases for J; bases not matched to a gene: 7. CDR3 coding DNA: TGTGCCAGCAGCTTAGTGCCTAGCGGGAGAGGTAATGAGCAGTTCTTC. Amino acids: CASSLVPSGRGNEQFF.

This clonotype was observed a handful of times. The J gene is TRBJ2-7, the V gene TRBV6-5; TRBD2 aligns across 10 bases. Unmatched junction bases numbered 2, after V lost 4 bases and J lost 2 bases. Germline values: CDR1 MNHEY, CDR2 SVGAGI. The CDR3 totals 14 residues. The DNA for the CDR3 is TGTGCCAGCAGTTCAGCGGGAGGGACCTACGAGCAGTACTTC. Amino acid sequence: CASSSAGGTYEQYF.

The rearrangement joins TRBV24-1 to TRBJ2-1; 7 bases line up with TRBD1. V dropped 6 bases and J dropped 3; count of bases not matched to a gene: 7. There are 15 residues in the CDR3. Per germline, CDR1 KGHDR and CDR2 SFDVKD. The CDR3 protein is CATSPTGKRYNEQFF. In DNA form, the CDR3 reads TGTGCCACCAGTCCGACAGGGAAGCGCTACAATGAGCAGTTCTTC.

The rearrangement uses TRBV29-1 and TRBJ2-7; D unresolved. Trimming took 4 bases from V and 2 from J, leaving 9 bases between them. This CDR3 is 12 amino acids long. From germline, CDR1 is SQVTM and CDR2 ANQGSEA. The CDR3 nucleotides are TGCAGCGTTGGAGGAGACACCTACGAGCAGTACTTC. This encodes CSVGGDTYEQYF.

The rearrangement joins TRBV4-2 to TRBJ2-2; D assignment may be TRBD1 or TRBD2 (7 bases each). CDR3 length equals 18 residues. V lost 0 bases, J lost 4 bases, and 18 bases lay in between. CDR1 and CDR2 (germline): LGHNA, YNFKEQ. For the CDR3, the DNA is TGTGCCAGCAGCCAAGAGGGGGGGACAGTGGGTATCACCGGGGAGCTGTTTTTT. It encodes CASSQEGGTVGITGELFF.

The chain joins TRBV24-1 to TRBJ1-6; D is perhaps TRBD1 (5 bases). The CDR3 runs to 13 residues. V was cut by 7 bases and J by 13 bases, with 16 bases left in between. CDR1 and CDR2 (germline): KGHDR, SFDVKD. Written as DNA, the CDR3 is TGTGCCACCAGGGCGGACAATAAAGGGCCCCTCCACTTT. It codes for CATRADNKGPLHF.

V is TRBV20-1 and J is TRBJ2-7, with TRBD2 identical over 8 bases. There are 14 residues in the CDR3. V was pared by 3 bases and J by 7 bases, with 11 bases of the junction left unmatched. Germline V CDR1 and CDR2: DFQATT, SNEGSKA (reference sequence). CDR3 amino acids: CSARVGLATEEQYF. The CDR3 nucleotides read TGCAGTGCTAGGGTCGGACTAGCTACAGAAGAGCAGTACTTC.

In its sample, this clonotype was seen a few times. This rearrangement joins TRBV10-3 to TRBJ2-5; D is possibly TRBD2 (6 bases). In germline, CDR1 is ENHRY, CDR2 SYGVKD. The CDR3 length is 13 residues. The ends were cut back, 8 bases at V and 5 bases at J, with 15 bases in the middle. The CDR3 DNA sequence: TGTGCCATCGGAGGACCGCGGGGTGAGACCCAGTACTTC. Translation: CAIGGPRGETQYF.

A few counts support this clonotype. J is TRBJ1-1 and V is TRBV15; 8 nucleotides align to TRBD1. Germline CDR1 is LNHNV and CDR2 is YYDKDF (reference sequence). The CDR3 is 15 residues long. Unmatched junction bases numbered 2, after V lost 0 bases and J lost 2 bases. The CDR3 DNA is TGTGCCACCAGCAGAGAGACAGGGGTAAACACTGAAGCTTTCTTT. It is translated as CATSRETGVNTEAFF.

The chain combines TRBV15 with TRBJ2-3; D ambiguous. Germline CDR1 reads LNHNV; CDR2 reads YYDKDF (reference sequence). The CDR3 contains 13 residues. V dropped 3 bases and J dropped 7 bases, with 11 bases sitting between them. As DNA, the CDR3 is TGTGCCACCAGCAGGGCCTTAGTGAATACGCAGTATTTT. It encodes CATSRALVNTQYF.

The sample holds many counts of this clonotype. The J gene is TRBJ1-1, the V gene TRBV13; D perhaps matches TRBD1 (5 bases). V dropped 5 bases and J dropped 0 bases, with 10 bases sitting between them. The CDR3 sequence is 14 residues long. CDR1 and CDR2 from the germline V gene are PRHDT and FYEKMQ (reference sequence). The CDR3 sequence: CASSPRQLNTEAFF. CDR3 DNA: TGTGCCAGCAGCCCAAGACAGCTGAACACTGAAGCTTTCTTT.

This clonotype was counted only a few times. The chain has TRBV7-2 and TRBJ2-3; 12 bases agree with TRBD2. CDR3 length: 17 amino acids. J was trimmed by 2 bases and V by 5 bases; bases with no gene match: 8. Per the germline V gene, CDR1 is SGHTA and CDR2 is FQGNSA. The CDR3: CASSPSLAGGATDTQYF. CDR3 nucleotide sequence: TGTGCCAGCAGCCCCAGTCTAGCGGGAGGGGCCACAGATACGCAGTATTTT.

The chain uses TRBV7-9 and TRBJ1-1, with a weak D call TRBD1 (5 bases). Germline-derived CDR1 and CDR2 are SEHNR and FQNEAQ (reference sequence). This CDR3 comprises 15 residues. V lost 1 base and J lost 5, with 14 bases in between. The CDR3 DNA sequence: TGTGCCAGCAGCTTAGGAGGGCTGGGGGGAACTGAAGCTTTCTTT. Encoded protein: CASSLGGLGGTEAFF. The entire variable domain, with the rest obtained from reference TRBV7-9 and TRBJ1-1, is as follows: DTGVSQNPRHKITKRGQNVTFRCDPISEHNRLYWYRQTLGQGPEFLTYFQNEAQLEKSRLLSDRFSAERPKGSFSTLEIQRTEQGDSAMYLCASSLGGLGGTEAFFGQGTRLTVV.

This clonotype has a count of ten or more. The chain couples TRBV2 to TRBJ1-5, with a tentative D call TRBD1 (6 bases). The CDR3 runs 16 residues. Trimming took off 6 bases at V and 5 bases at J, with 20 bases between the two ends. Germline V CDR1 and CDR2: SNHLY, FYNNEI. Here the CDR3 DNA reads TGTGCCAGCAGCGCAGGGGCAGGGGCTAGGGATCAGCCCCAGCATTTT. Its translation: CASSAGAGARDQPQHF. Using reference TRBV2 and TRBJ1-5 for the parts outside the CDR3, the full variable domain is EPEVTQTPSHQVTQMGQEVILRCVPISNHLYFYWYRQILGQKVEFLVSFYNNEISEKSEIFDDQFSVERPDGSNFTLKIRSTKLEDSAMYFCASSAGAGARDQPQHFGDGTRLSIL.

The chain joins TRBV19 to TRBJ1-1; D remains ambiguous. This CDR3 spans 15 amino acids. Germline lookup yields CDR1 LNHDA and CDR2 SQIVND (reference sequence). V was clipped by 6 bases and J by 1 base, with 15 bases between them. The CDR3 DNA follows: TGTGCCAGTAGGGTGACCGGACGGAAGAACACTGAAGCTTTCTTT. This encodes CASRVTGRKNTEAFF.

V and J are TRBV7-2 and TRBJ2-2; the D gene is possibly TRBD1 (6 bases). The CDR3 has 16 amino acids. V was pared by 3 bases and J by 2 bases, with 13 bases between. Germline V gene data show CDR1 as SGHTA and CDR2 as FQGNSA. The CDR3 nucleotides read TGTGCCAGCAGCTTGGGTTCCAGGGGAAACACCGGGGAGCTGTTTTTT. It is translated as CASSLGSRGNTGELFF.

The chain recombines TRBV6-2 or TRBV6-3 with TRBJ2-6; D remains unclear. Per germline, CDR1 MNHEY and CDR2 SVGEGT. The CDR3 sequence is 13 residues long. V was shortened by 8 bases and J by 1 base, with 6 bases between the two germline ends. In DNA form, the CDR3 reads TGTGCCAGCTTCTTTTCTGGGGCCAACGTCCTGACTTTC. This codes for CASFFSGANVLTF.

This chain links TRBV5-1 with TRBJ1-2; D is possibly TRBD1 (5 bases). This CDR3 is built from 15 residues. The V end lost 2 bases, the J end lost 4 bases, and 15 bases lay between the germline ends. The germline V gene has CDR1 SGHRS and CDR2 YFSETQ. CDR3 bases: TGCGCCAGCAGCTTCGAAGGCGGGACGGCCTATGGCTACACCTTC. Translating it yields CASSFEGGTAYGYTF.

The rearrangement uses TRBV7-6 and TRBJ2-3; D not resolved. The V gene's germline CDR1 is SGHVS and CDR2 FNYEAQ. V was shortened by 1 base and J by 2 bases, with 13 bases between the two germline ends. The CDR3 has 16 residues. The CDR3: CASSLGSVTPTDTQYF. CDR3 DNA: TGTGCCAGCAGCTTAGGAAGTGTTACCCCCACAGATACGCAGTATTTT.

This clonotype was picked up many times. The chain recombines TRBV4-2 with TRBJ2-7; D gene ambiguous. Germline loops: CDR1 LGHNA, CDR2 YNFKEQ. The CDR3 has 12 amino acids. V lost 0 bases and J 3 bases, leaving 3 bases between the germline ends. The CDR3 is CASSQDLYEQYF. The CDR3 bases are TGTGCCAGCAGCCAAGATCTCTACGAGCAGTACTTC.

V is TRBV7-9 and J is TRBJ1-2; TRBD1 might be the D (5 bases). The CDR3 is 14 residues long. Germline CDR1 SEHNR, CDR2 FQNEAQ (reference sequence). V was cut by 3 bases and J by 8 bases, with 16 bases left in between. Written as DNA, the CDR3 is TGTGCCAGCAGCTTCCCCGCCGGGGCGGAGGGCTACACCTTC. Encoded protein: CASSFPAGAEGYTF. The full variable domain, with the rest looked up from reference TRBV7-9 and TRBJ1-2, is DTGVSQNPRHKITKRGQNVTFRCDPISEHNRLYWYRQTLGQGPEFLTYFQNEAQLEKSRLLSDRFSAERPKGSFSTLEIQRTEQGDSAMYLCASSFPAGAEGYTFGSGTRLTVV.

In nucleotides, the CDR3 is TGCGCCAGCAGCTTGGGCCTAGCGGGGGTTTCCTACAATGAGCAGTTCTTC. It encodes CASSLGLAGVSYNEQFF. The J gene is TRBJ2-1, the V gene TRBV5-1; 10 nucleotides match TRBD2. Looked up from germline, CDR1 is SGHRS and CDR2 is YFSETQ. V gave up 0 bases and J gave up 1 base; unmatched junction bases: 4. The CDR3 has 17 amino acids.

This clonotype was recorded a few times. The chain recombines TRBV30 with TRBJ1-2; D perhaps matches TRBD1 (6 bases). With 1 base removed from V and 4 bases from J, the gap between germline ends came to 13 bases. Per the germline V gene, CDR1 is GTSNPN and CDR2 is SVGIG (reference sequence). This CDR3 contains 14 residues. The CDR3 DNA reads TGTGCCTGGAGTGGCGACAGGTTTATCTATGGCTACACCTTC. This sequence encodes CAWSGDRFIYGYTF.

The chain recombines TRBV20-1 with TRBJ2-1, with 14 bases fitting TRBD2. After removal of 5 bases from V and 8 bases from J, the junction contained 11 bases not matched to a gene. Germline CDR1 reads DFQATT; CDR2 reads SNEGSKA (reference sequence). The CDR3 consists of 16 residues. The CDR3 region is CSAGSGLAGDFDEQFF. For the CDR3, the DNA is TGCAGTGCTGGCTCGGGACTAGCGGGAGACTTCGATGAGCAGTTCTTC.

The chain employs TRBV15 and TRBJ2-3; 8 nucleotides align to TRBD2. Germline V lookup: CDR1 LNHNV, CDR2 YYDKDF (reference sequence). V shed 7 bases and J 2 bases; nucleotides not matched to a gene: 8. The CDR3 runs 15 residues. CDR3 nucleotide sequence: TGTGCCACCACCCCGGGGGGGGGAGTCACAGATACGCAGTATTTT. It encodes CATTPGGGVTDTQYF. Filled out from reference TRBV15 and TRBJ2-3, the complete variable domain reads DAMVIQNPRYQVTQFGKPVTLSCSQTLNHNVMYWYQQKSSQAPKLLFHYYDKDFNNEADTPDNFQSRRPNTSFCFLDIRSPGLGDTAMYLCATTPGGGVTDTQYFGPGTRLTVL.

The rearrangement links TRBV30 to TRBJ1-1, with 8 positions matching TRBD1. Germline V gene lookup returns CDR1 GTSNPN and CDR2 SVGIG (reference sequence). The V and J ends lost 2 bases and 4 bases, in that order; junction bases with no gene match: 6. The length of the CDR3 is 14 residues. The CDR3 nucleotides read TGTGCCTGGAGTCCAGGGGGCTTGGTCACTGAAGCTTTCTTT. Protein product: CAWSPGGLVTEAFF.

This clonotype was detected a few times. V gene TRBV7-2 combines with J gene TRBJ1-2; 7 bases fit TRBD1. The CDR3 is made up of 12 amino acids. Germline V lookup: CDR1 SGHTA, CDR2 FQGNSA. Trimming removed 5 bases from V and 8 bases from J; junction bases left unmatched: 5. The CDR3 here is CASSPTGDGYTF. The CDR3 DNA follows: TGTGCCAGCAGCCCCACAGGGGACGGCTACACCTTC.

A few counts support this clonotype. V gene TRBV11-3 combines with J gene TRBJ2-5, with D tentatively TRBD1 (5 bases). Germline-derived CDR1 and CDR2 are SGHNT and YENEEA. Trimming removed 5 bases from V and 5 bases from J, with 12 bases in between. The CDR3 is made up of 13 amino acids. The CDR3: CASSPNSGETQYF. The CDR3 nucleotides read TGTGCCAGCAGCCCAAACTCAGGGGAGACCCAGTACTTC.

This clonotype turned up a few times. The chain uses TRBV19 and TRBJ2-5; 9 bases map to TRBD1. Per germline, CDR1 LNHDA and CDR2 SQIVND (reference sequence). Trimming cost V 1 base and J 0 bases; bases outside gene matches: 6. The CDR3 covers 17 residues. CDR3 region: CASSIGLRDRDQETQYF. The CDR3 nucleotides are TGTGCCAGTAGTATAGGGCTCCGGGACAGGGACCAAGAGACCCAGTACTTC.

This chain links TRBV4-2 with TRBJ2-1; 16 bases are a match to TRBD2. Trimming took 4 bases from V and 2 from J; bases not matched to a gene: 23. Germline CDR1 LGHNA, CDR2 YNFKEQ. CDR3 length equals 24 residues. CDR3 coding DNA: TGTGCCAGCAGCCCCCCCCCGGGCCCGACCGGGACTAGCGGGAGGGGTTCGGCCTACAATGAGCAGTTCTTC. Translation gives CASSPPPGPTGTSGRGSAYNEQFF.